This T cell receptor (beta chain) was sequenced for a study of Ad26.COV2.S vaccination and SARS-CoV-2 variants. The overall study: Recipients of Ad26.COV2.S got it intramuscularly, once or twice 56 days apart. Points from the study as a whole: Vaccine and placebo recipients had comparable breadth of non-spike TCRs.

The treatment denotes: over 15 received Ad26.COV2.S at low or high dose, single or two shots; about 5 received placebo; per-sample allocation not given. It was on day 63 after the first vaccine or placebo injection that samples were taken. Whoever gave the sample was an adult aged 18-55 years in Boston. The V segment lost 1 base and the J segment 7 bases; nucleotides outside the gene matches: 5. The CDR3 runs to 14 residues. Looked up from germline, CDR1 is SGHAT and CDR2 is FQNNGV. The assay was immunoSEQ multiplex PCR, and TCRdb's table has in-frame clones only and misses some. The table lists 350,000 to 500,000 clones, 75% to 90% of them singletons. As for this clone: Its cognate antigen is unknown.

The chain has TRBV11-2 and TRBJ1-2, with TRBD1 matching 8 bases. The sequencing used peripheral blood, collected in a trial of Ad26.COV2.S vaccine versus placebo. The receptor comes from a person between 18 and 65 years old who received the Ad26.COV2.S COVID-19 vaccine or a placebo. CDR3 region: CASSLVGTGLGYTF. For the CDR3, the DNA is TGTGCCAGCAGCTTAGTTGGGACAGGACTTGGCTACACCTTC. The entire variable domain, with the rest obtained from reference TRBV11-2 and TRBJ1-2, is as follows: EAGVAQSPRYKIIEKRQSVAFWCNPISGHATLYWYQQILGQGPKLLIQFQNNGVVDDSQLPKDRFSAERLKGVDSTLKIQPAKLEDSAVYLCASSLVGTGLGYTFGSGTRLTVV.